This entry lists 30 T cell receptor beta chains sequenced from one sample in a study of blood T cell repertoires in COVID-19 (dated by TCRdb to 2019 to 2021). Libraries were constructed by the immunoSEQ multiplex PCR assay. Entries here come from immuneACCESS through TCRdb and include only in-frame sequences with V and J called. Some clones fail to appear in such tables; in the studies checked, an unresolved V gene covers under half of the shortfall, and the cause of the remainder is unknown. Present in this sample are about 480,000 clones, approximately 87% of which were seen just once. Over 1.5% of the sample lies in the top ten. Material: PBMCs or T cells enriched from blood (not recorded which). These receptors all come from a woman between 35 and 50 years old who had recovered from COVID-19.

The gene calls are TRBV4-3 and TRBJ2-7; D may be TRBD1 (6 bases). The CDR3 has 14 residues. The V gene's germline CDR1 is LGHNA and CDR2 YSLEER. The V gene lost 0 bases and the J gene lost 7 bases, with 13 bases spanning the gap. CDR3 protein: CASSQDHREWEQYF. For the CDR3, the DNA is TGCGCCAGCAGCCAAGATCACAGGGAGTGGGAGCAGTACTTC.

V and J are TRBV19 and TRBJ1-2; unclear D gene. Germline values: CDR1 LNHDA, CDR2 SQIVND (reference sequence). The CDR3 extends over 12 amino acids. V lost 0 bases, J lost 4 bases, and 3 bases lay in between. CDR3: CASSIDGYGYTF. In nucleotides, the CDR3 is TGTGCCAGTAGTATAGACGGCTATGGCTACACCTTC.

This chain joins TRBV7-2 and TRBJ1-5, with 7 nucleotides matching TRBD1. V was pared by 1 base and J by 7 bases, with 10 bases of the junction left unmatched. Per the germline V gene, CDR1 is SGHTA and CDR2 is FQGNSA. CDR3 size: 16 residues. CDR3 loop: CASSLEGGRAGQPQHF. The DNA of the CDR3 is TGTGCCAGCAGCTTAGAAGGGGGCAGGGCTGGGCAGCCCCAGCATTTT.

This sequence joins TRBV6-1 and TRBJ2-7; 9 positions agree with TRBD2. J was trimmed by 5 bases and V by 2 bases; bases with no gene match: 7. This CDR3 has 15 amino acids. In germline, CDR1 is MNHNS, CDR2 SASEGT. The DNA of the CDR3 is TGTGCCAGCAGTGAATTGGGACTAGCTCTCGACGAGCAGTACTTC. Protein product: CASSELGLALDEQYF.

This chain joins TRBV9 and TRBJ2-1, with 7 bases aligning to TRBD1. Germline V gene data show CDR1 as SGDLS and CDR2 as YYNGEE. The CDR3 is 17 amino acids. V lost 3 bases, J lost 3 bases, and 12 bases stayed unmatched. CDR3 region: CASSAYSGTEYYNEQFF. CDR3 bases: TGTGCCAGCAGCGCGTATTCCGGGACAGAATACTACAATGAGCAGTTCTTC.

The chain couples TRBV29-1 to TRBJ2-3, with 7 bases that match TRBD2. The CDR3 runs to 15 residues. Germline CDR1 and CDR2: SQVTM and ANQGSEA. V gave up 2 bases and J gave up 1 base; unmatched junction bases: 6. CDR3 region: CSVERLTSGTDTQYF. Written as DNA, the CDR3 is TGCAGCGTTGAAAGGCTCACTAGCGGCACAGATACGCAGTATTTT.

This chain connects TRBV4-3 to TRBJ1-2; 10 bases are shared with TRBD1. CDR3 length: 17 residues. The V segment lost 0 bases and the J segment 2 bases; nucleotides outside the gene matches: 6. Germline V gene sequence: CDR1 LGHNA, CDR2 YSLEER. The chain's CDR3 is CASSQDQGQGINYGYTF. In DNA form, the CDR3 reads TGCGCCAGCAGCCAAGATCAGGGACAGGGGATCAACTATGGCTACACCTTC.

The V gene is TRBV4-3, the J gene TRBJ1-1; the match to TRBD1 covers 8 bases. CDR1 is LGHNA, CDR2 YSLEER, per germline. This CDR3 spans 14 amino acids. V lost 2 bases and J lost 11; bases outside the gene matches: 10. The CDR3 sequence: CASSQQGARNMAFF. Here the CDR3 DNA reads TGCGCCAGCAGCCAACAGGGGGCACGAAACATGGCTTTCTTT.

The V gene is TRBV5-6, the J gene TRBJ1-2; 12 nucleotides agree with TRBD1. CDR3 length equals 16 residues. CDR1 SGHDT and CDR2 YYEEEE come from the germline V gene. The V gene end was trimmed by 3 bases and the J gene end by 5 bases; junction bases not matched to a gene: 8. The CDR3 here is CASSSPGTGGEYGYTF. CDR3 DNA: TGTGCCAGCAGCTCCCCCGGGACAGGGGGCGAGTATGGCTACACCTTC.

The V call is TRBV6-5, the J call TRBJ2-7; 8 nucleotides match TRBD1. V lost 4 bases to trimming and J lost 7 bases; unmatched junction nucleotides: 6. The CDR3 is 13 amino acids. The germline gives CDR1 MNHEY, CDR2 SVGAGI. CDR3 in amino acids: CASSSQGALEQYF. The CDR3 DNA reads as TGTGCCAGCAGTTCCCAGGGGGCGCTTGAGCAGTACTTC.

The CDR3 DNA follows: TGTGCCAGCAGCCGTGGACAGAGGAACACTGAAGCTTTCTTT. Translating it yields CASSRGQRNTEAFF. V is TRBV7-2 and J is TRBJ1-1; perhaps TRBD1 as D (6 bases). Germline V gives CDR1 SGHTA, CDR2 FQGNSA. CDR3 length equals 14 residues. The V and J ends lost 5 bases and 1 base respectively, with 11 bases between them.

This clone occurred once. The chain links TRBV7-2 to TRBJ2-2; 14 nucleotides match TRBD2. The germline CDR1 and CDR2 sequences are SGHTA and FQGNSA. Germline trimming cut 5 bases from V and 10 bases from J; bases unmatched to any gene: 6. CDR3 size: 15 residues. The CDR3 reads CASSPTTSGRAELFF. The CDR3 DNA sequence: TGTGCCAGCAGCCCTACGACTAGCGGGAGGGCGGAGCTGTTTTTT.

The V and J genes are TRBV6-5 and TRBJ1-6; the D is unclear. This CDR3 region has 11 residues. Germline lookup yields CDR1 MNHEY and CDR2 SVGAGI. V lost 3 bases and J lost 13, with 7 bases in between. The DNA for the CDR3 is TGTGCCAGCAGTTATAAACAGCCCCTCCACTTT. As protein: CASSYKQPLHF.

V usage is TRBV4-2 and J usage is TRBJ2-3; 8 bases agree with TRBD2. The CDR3 has 16 residues. From germline, CDR1 is LGHNA and CDR2 YNFKEQ. V shed 0 bases and J 6 bases; nucleotides not matched to a gene: 8. This CDR3 is CASSQDIRAGVDTQYF. The CDR3 bases are TGTGCCAGCAGCCAAGATATTCGAGCGGGAGTTGATACGCAGTATTTT.

This clone has a single count. The chain has TRBV6-5 and TRBJ1-1; D gene ambiguous. The CDR3 consists of 12 residues. V gave up 6 bases and J gave up 8 bases, with 13 bases separating them. Germline lookup yields CDR1 MNHEY and CDR2 SVGAGI. The CDR3 sequence: CASSLVDQEAFF. The CDR3 coding sequence is TGTGCCAGCAGCCTAGTAGACCAGGAAGCTTTCTTT.

The V and J genes are TRBV19 and TRBJ2-5, with TRBD1 matching over 9 bases. The ends lost 3 bases at V and 4 bases at J; junction bases unmatched: 9. The CDR3 contains 16 residues. Germline-derived CDR1 and CDR2 are LNHDA and SQIVND (reference sequence). The CDR3 sequence: CASSMGADRGSETQYF. CDR3 sequence (DNA): TGTGCCAGTAGTATGGGCGCGGACAGGGGTTCAGAGACCCAGTACTTC.

Comment on this clone: Other DNA sequences within the sample encode an identical CDR3. The chain joins TRBV7-2 to TRBJ1-2; tentative D call: TRBD1 (5 bases). The germline CDR1 and CDR2 sequences are SGHTA and FQGNSA. This CDR3 comprises 14 residues. Deletions cut 0 bases from V and 3 bases from J, with 8 bases between. The DNA for the CDR3 is TGTGCCAGCAGCTTAGCTCCGGGGGACTATGGCTACACCTTC. The encoded protein is CASSLAPGDYGYTF.

The rearrangement joins TRBV29-1 to TRBJ2-7; 7 bases are shared with TRBD1. Germline CDR1 and CDR2: SQVTM and ANQGSEA. CDR3 length: 12 amino acids. V dropped 5 bases and J dropped 5; count of bases not matched to a gene: 6. CDR3 region: CSVWDRSNEQYF. In nucleotides, the CDR3 is TGCAGCGTTTGGGACAGATCCAACGAGCAGTACTTC.

The rearrangement joins TRBV6-5 to TRBJ2-5; a weak D match, TRBD2 (6 bases). V shed 2 bases and J shed 2 bases, with 6 bases lying between them. The CDR3 extends over 13 amino acids. Germline CDR1 reads MNHEY; CDR2 reads SVGAGI. The CDR3 DNA is TGTGCCAGCAGTTACGCGGGGCAAGAGACCCAGTACTTC. Protein: CASSYAGQETQYF.

The chain carries TRBV5-1 and TRBJ2-5; 7 bases map to TRBD2. Germline V gene sequence: CDR1 SGHRS, CDR2 YFSETQ. Losses at the gene ends were 0 bases for V and 1 base for J; bases not matched to a gene: 6. This CDR3 is built from 16 residues. The CDR3 DNA reads as TGCGCCAGCAGCTTGGTTCTGGGCGGGAGCCAAGAGACCCAGTACTTC. It is translated as CASSLVLGGSQETQYF.

The chain has TRBV19 and TRBJ1-5, with unresolved D. V lost 9 bases, J lost 0 bases, and 15 bases lay in between. Germline V CDR1 and CDR2: LNHDA, SQIVND (reference sequence). CDR3 size: 15 residues. CDR3 DNA: TGTGCCAGCCTCTCGGTAGCCTCTAGCAATCAGCCCCAGCATTTT. Amino acids: CASLSVASSNQPQHF.

A remark on this clone: In the same sample, other DNA sequences code for this CDR3. In DNA form, the CDR3 reads TGTGCCAGCAGCTTCCAGCGGGGGCAAGAGACCCAGTACTTC. Its translation is CASSFQRGQETQYF. This rearrangement joins TRBV7-2 to TRBJ2-5; 8 bases agree with TRBD2. This CDR3 has 14 amino acids. V lost 3 bases and J lost 2; bases outside the gene matches: 2. The germline V gene encodes CDR1 SGHTA and CDR2 FQGNSA. Filled out from reference TRBV7-2 and TRBJ2-5, the complete variable domain reads GAGVSQSPSNKVTEKGKDVELRCDPISGHTALYWYRQSLGQGLEFLIYFQGNSAPDKSGLPSDRFSAERTGGSVSTLTIQRTQQEDSAVYLCASSFQRGQETQYFGPGTRLLVL.

The chain links TRBV14 to TRBJ2-3; 7 nucleotides line up with TRBD1. V trimming: 1 base; J trimming: 4 bases; junction bases outside the gene matches: 8. Germline V gives CDR1 SGHDN, CDR2 FVKESK. CDR3 length: 16 amino acids. This CDR3 reads CASSQVWDSIPDTQYF. The CDR3 nucleotides read TGTGCCAGCAGCCAAGTTTGGGACAGCATTCCAGATACGCAGTATTTT.

In this sample, this clone turned up a few times. The chain uses TRBV3-1 (or the pseudogene TRBV3-2) and TRBJ1-2; D remains unclear. In germline, CDR1 is LGHDT, CDR2 YNNKEL (reference sequence). The CDR3 extends over 13 amino acids. V lost 3 bases and J 7 bases, leaving 12 bases between the germline ends. The CDR3 DNA follows: TGTGCCAGCAGCCATTCTAGGTTGGCTGGCTACACCTTC. Translated: CASSHSRLAGYTF.

V and J are TRBV3-1 (or the pseudogene TRBV3-2) and TRBJ1-5; possible D gene TRBD1, 6 bases. Germline V gene sequence: CDR1 LGHDT, CDR2 YNNKEL (reference sequence). This CDR3 has 15 amino acids. V lost 1 base to trimming and J lost 6 bases, with 13 bases between them. The CDR3 reads CASSQALGGPQPQHF. In nucleotides, the CDR3 is TGTGCCAGCAGCCAAGCTTTAGGGGGTCCTCAGCCCCAGCATTTT.

The DNA for the CDR3 is TGTGCCAGCAGCGTAGGAGGCCGAGCGAACACCGGGGAGCTGTTTTTT. This translates into CASSVGGRANTGELFF. The gene calls are TRBV9 and TRBJ2-2, with D unresolved. In germline, CDR1 is SGDLS, CDR2 YYNGEE. This CDR3 contains 16 residues. V was clipped by 0 bases and J by 0 bases, with 9 bases between them.

CDR3 in amino acids: CASSLGSRPYEQYF. The DNA for the CDR3 is TGTGCCAGCAGCTTAGGGTCCAGGCCTTACGAGCAGTACTTC. The rearrangement joins TRBV7-9 to TRBJ2-7; no clear D gene. V was clipped by 1 base and J by 4 bases, with 11 bases between them. Germline CDR1 reads SEHNR; CDR2 reads FQNEAQ (reference sequence). The length of the CDR3 is 14 residues.

V is TRBV10-3 and J is TRBJ1-1, with TRBD1 identical over 9 bases. V lost 8 bases, J lost 10 bases, and 11 bases stayed unmatched. Germline values: CDR1 ENHRY, CDR2 SYGVKD. The CDR3 runs 13 residues. CDR3 sequence: CAIRDRDSEGAFF. The CDR3 DNA reads as TGTGCCATCCGGGACAGGGACTCAGAAGGAGCTTTCTTT.

The rearrangement joins TRBV9 to TRBJ2-5; 14 nucleotides match TRBD2. Per the germline V gene, CDR1 is SGDLS and CDR2 is YYNGEE. The CDR3 totals 16 residues. V shed 3 bases and J 4 bases; nucleotides not matched to a gene: 5. DNA for the CDR3: TGTGCCAGCAGCGAACGACTAGCGGGAGGGATAGAGACCCAGTACTTC. Protein product: CASSERLAGGIETQYF.

V is TRBV7-9 and J is TRBJ1-1; D possibly corresponds to TRBD1 (5 bases). Per germline, CDR1 SEHNR and CDR2 FQNEAQ (reference sequence). V shed 5 bases and J shed 1 base, with 11 bases lying between them. There are 14 residues in the CDR3. CDR3 region: CASSGKDKNTEAFF. CDR3 coding DNA: TGTGCCAGCAGCGGAAAGGACAAGAACACTGAAGCTTTCTTT.